Given below is one T cell receptor beta chain in context. The data stem from a study of blood T cell repertoires in COVID-19. As for the study in general: The origin of the acute and convalescent COVID-19 samples was the United States, Italy and Spain.

Trimming took 5 bases from V and 0 from J, leaving 15 bases between them. CDR1 is SGDLS, CDR2 YYNGEE, per germline. CDR3 length: 15 residues. As processed by the authors: Researchers report that nucleated cell counts were estimated from reference gene primer amplification. Using immunoSEQ multiplex PCR, the repertoire was profiled, and TCRdb retains in-frame clones only, with some absent. D and trimming were read from the DNA, whereas the V and J calls and clone size are those reported in that table. The profile shows some 50,000 clones, about 90% of them singletons. V and J are TRBV9 and TRBJ2-7, with a tentative D call TRBD2 (6 bases). Sequencing was carried out using peripheral blood. The receptor was derived from a human donor in a cohort sampled during active COVID-19. The CDR3 loop is CASSEPGLISYEQYF. Written as DNA, the CDR3 is TGTGCCAGCAGTGAACCGGGACTGATCTCCTACGAGCAGTACTTC.